The next 31 T cell receptor beta chains were all read from a single sample in a study of OX40 agonist ivuxolimab in advanced cancers. The receptor library was made with the immunoSEQ multiplex PCR assay. TCRdb limited this immuneACCESS table to in-frame rearrangements with V and J called. A share of clones is missing; checked studies link under half to unresolved V genes, and the rest is unexplained. This sample holds about 20,000 clones; around 70% were observed only once. The top ten hold roughly 15% of the sample. The sequencing used CD4+ or CD8+ T cells sorted from blood, collected in a trial of the OX40 agonist ivuxolimab. These receptor sequences come from an adult with an advanced solid tumor such as melanoma, head and neck, liver or kidney cancer.

The chain couples TRBV10-2 to TRBJ2-1; D might be TRBD1 or TRBD2, each matching 7 bases. In germline, CDR1 is WSHSY, CDR2 SAAADI. The CDR3 consists of 15 residues. Trimming stripped 6 bases from V and 7 bases from J, with 19 bases between. Here the CDR3 reads CASRSSVQGGNEQFF. CDR3 nucleotide sequence: TGCGCCAGCAGATCTAGCGTCCAGGGGGGGAATGAGCAGTTCTTC.

The chain is built from TRBV27 and TRBJ2-7; 10 bases line up with TRBD2. The CDR3 sequence is 18 residues long. After removal of 5 bases from V and 3 bases from J, the junction contained 16 bases not matched to a gene. Germline V gives CDR1 MNHEY, CDR2 SMNVEV (reference sequence). The CDR3 coding sequence is TGTGCCAGCAGTCTCGAATGGGGGGTAGCGGGAGGATTCTACGAGCAGTACTTC. It yields the protein CASSLEWGVAGGFYEQYF.

The rearrangement links TRBV11-2 to TRBJ1-2; the D is unclear. Trimming pared 3 bases from V and 6 bases from J, leaving 8 bases between. Germline V gene sequence: CDR1 SGHAT, CDR2 FQNNGV. The CDR3 covers 12 residues. The CDR3 protein is CASSFQAHGYTF. The CDR3 bases are TGTGCCAGCAGCTTTCAAGCCCATGGCTACACCTTC.

In DNA, the CDR3 is TGCGCCAGCAGCCAGTCCCATAGGACACTTTACTTATATGCAACTAATGAAAAACTGTTTTTT. This encodes CASSQSHRTLYLYATNEKLFF. The V call is TRBV4-3, the J call TRBJ1-4; D may be TRBD1 (5 bases). This CDR3 spans 21 amino acids. V dropped 3 bases and J dropped 0 bases, with 26 bases sitting between them. CDR1 and CDR2 (germline): LGHNA, YSLEER.

This rearrangement joins TRBV9 to TRBJ2-1; 8 bases are shared with TRBD2. The CDR3 runs to 18 residues. The germline V gene encodes CDR1 SGDLS and CDR2 YYNGEE. V was pared by 3 bases and J by 5 bases, with 16 bases of the junction left unmatched. CDR3 residues: CASSGGMSGLEGDNEQFF. For the CDR3, the DNA is TGTGCCAGCAGCGGAGGAATGTCGGGACTAGAGGGTGACAATGAGCAGTTCTTC. Drawing the rest from reference TRBV9 and TRBJ2-1, the complete variable domain is DSGVTQTPKHLITATGQRVTLRCSPRSGDLSVYWYQQSLDQGLQFLIQYYNGEERAKGNILERFSAQQFPDLHSELNLSSLELGDSALYFCASSGGMSGLEGDNEQFFGPGTRLTVL.

The V and J genes are TRBV27 and TRBJ2-7, with 7 nucleotides matching TRBD2. Losses at the gene ends were 6 bases for V and 2 bases for J; bases not matched to a gene: 7. Germline V CDR1 and CDR2: MNHEY, SMNVEV (reference sequence). This CDR3 is built from 14 residues. CDR3 nucleotides: TGTGCCAGCAGCGTAGGGGAGGGCCCCTACGAGCAGTACTTC. It encodes CASSVGEGPYEQYF.

The V and J genes are TRBV30 and TRBJ2-7; no clear D. V lost 3 bases and J 0 bases, leaving 15 bases between the germline ends. From germline, CDR1 is GTSNPN and CDR2 SVGIG (reference sequence). This CDR3 region has 15 residues. The CDR3 here is CAWSPRLASSYEQYF. The CDR3 nucleotides are TGTGCCTGGAGCCCTCGCTTGGCGAGCTCCTACGAGCAGTACTTC.

This clone qualifies as large. This chain uses TRBV4-1 with TRBJ2-6, with D unclear. With 1 base removed from V and 0 bases from J, the gap between germline ends came to 4 bases. This CDR3 has 15 amino acids. From germline, CDR1 is MGHRA and CDR2 YSYEKL. This chain's CDR3 is CASSQAYSGANVLTF. The CDR3 DNA reads as TGCGCCAGCAGCCAAGCGTACTCTGGGGCCAACGTCCTGACTTTC.

The chain joins TRBV23-1 to TRBJ2-7; a weak D match, TRBD1 (6 bases). TRBV23-1 is assigned to the ORF class and has an uncertain function. Trimming cost V 6 bases and J 4 bases, with 19 bases left between them. The CDR3 sequence is 15 residues long. The CDR3 DNA sequence: TGCGCCAGCAGCCAAGATACAGGGAAGAAGTACGAGCAGTACTTC. This codes for CASSQDTGKKYEQYF.

The J gene is TRBJ1-2, the V gene TRBV6-6; possible D gene TRBD1, 5 bases. The ends were cut back, 1 base at V and 6 bases at J, with 12 bases in the middle. This CDR3 has 14 residues. Looked up from germline, CDR1 is MNHNY and CDR2 is SVGAGI (reference sequence). The CDR3 DNA sequence: TGTGCCAGCAGTTACTTCGGGGGATCGGATGGCTACACCTTC. Its protein is CASSYFGGSDGYTF.

The chain combines TRBV19 with TRBJ2-7, with 10 positions matching TRBD1. The germline CDR1 and CDR2 sequences are LNHDA and SQIVND (reference sequence). The CDR3 is made up of 16 amino acids. Trimming removed 5 bases from V and 1 base from J; junction bases left unmatched: 8. CDR3 DNA sequence: TGTGCCAGTAGTCAGCACCCGGGACAGGGGTCCTACGAGCAGTACTTC. It specifies CASSQHPGQGSYEQYF.

This rearrangement joins TRBV7-2 to TRBJ2-5; 13 positions match TRBD2. J lost 1 base, V lost 4 bases, and 12 bases had no gene match. The length of the CDR3 is 19 residues. The germline CDR1 and CDR2 sequences are SGHTA and FQGNSA. In DNA, the CDR3 is TGTGCCAGCAGCTCAACCGGGACTAGCGGGGTACATTTCCAAGAGACCCAGTACTTC. It codes for CASSSTGTSGVHFQETQYF.

This chain connects TRBV5-6 to TRBJ1-1; tentatively, D is TRBD1 (5 bases). The germline gives CDR1 SGHDT, CDR2 YYEEEE. The CDR3 is made up of 14 amino acids. Trimming left V 4 bases short and J 1 base short, with 11 bases between. The chain's CDR3 is CASSPVGANTEAFF. The CDR3, as DNA: TGTGCCAGCAGCCCTGTAGGGGCGAACACTGAAGCTTTCTTT.

This clone ranks as medium-sized (0.01 to 0.1%). This chain links TRBV28 with TRBJ2-7; TRBD1 matches at 11 bases. V was clipped by 3 bases and J by 7 bases; unmatched bases: 8. The CDR3 runs to 15 residues. In germline, CDR1 is MDHEN, CDR2 SYDVKM. CDR3: CASSFWTGGIGEQYF. Here the CDR3 DNA reads TGTGCCAGCAGTTTTTGGACAGGGGGCATCGGGGAGCAGTACTTC. The complete variable domain, with remaining parts taken from reference TRBV28 and TRBJ2-7, reads DVKVTQSSRYLVKRTGEKVFLECVQDMDHENMFWYRQDPGLGLRLIYFSYDVKMKEKGDIPEGYSVSREKKERFSLILESASTNQTSMYLCASSFWTGGIGEQYFGPGTRLTVT.

The chain combines TRBV6-5 with TRBJ2-7, with a weak D call TRBD2 (6 bases). This CDR3 spans 13 amino acids. V lost 10 bases and J lost 0, with 13 bases in between. Germline V gives CDR1 MNHEY, CDR2 SVGAGI. CDR3 coding DNA: TGTGCCACCTCCCGGGGGAGCTCCTACGAGCAGTACTTC. Amino acid sequence: CATSRGSSYEQYF.

The chain joins TRBV29-1 to TRBJ2-3, with 9 bases fitting TRBD2. CDR3 length equals 15 residues. Trimming at V came to 1 base and at J to 6 bases, leaving 8 bases not matched to a gene. Germline V CDR1 and CDR2: SQVTM, ANQGSEA. In DNA form, the CDR3 reads TGCAGCGTTGAAGGCGGGAGGGCCGAGGCCGATACGCAGTATTTT. This codes for CSVEGGRAEADTQYF.

A few counts support this clone. The chain combines TRBV30 with TRBJ1-5, with TRBD1 as a possible D gene (5 bases). Germline V CDR1 and CDR2: GTSNPN, SVGIG (reference sequence). Trimming left V 3 bases short and J 0 bases short, with 12 bases between. The CDR3 length is 15 residues. CDR3 in amino acids: CAWRYDSDSNQPQHF. As DNA, the CDR3 is TGTGCCTGGAGGTACGACAGCGATAGCAATCAGCCCCAGCATTTT.

The V and J genes are TRBV28 and TRBJ1-1; D ambiguous. The V end was cut by 4 bases, the J end by 5 bases, with 17 bases between. CDR3 length: 15 residues. CDR1 and CDR2 (germline): MDHEN, SYDVKM. The CDR3 DNA reads TGTGCCAGCAGTTCTCGGACGGGCCGGCGAACTGAAGCTTTCTTT. This translates into CASSSRTGRRTEAFF.

The rearrangement uses TRBV5-1 and TRBJ2-2, with D unresolved. This CDR3 has 16 amino acids. V lost 0 bases and J 7 bases, leaving 16 bases between the germline ends. Per germline, CDR1 SGHRS and CDR2 YFSETQ. The CDR3 nucleotides are TGCGCCAGCAGCTTGGCCCTAACTGGGCGGAGCGGGGAGCTGTTTTTT. As protein: CASSLALTGRSGELFF.

This clone was observed once. The chain combines TRBV2 with TRBJ2-7, with 8 bases that match TRBD1. Per germline, CDR1 SNHLY and CDR2 FYNNEI. The CDR3 covers 14 residues. The V and J ends lost 6 bases and 1 base, in that order; junction bases with no gene match: 5. As DNA, the CDR3 is TGTGCCAGCAGCATCGGACAGGGTTCCTACGAGCAGTACTTC. This encodes CASSIGQGSYEQYF.

This rearrangement joins TRBV11-3 to TRBJ1-1; 7 nucleotides agree with TRBD1. The CDR3 covers 15 residues. The V and J ends lost 5 bases and 5 bases, in that order; junction bases with no gene match: 11. Germline-derived CDR1 and CDR2 are SGHNT and YENEEA. The CDR3 here is CASSLVTGSGTEAFF. CDR3 DNA sequence: TGTGCCAGCAGCCTGGTGACAGGGTCGGGAACTGAAGCTTTCTTT.

The chain recombines TRBV5-1 with TRBJ2-7; TRBD2 might be the D (6 bases). Germline CDR1 SGHRS, CDR2 YFSETQ. CDR3 length: 16 residues. Trimming took 1 base from V and 3 from J, leaving 17 bases between them. For the CDR3, the DNA is TGCGCCAGCAGCTTGTCGGCTAGCGCCTTTGGCTACGAGCAGTACTTC. This sequence encodes CASSLSASAFGYEQYF.

This rearrangement joins TRBV5-6 to TRBJ2-7; the D call may be TRBD1 or TRBD2 (6 bases each). Germline assignment: CDR1 SGHDT and CDR2 YYEEEE. Trimming pared 0 bases from V and 3 bases from J, leaving 10 bases between. The CDR3 totals 14 residues. The CDR3 region is CASSLGGAVYEQYF. DNA of the CDR3: TGTGCCAGCAGCTTGGGGGGGGCCGTCTACGAGCAGTACTTC.

The V call is TRBV6-5, the J call TRBJ2-7; 7 bases align to TRBD2. Germline assignment: CDR1 MNHEY and CDR2 SVGAGI. The CDR3 has 14 residues. V shed 5 bases and J 2 bases; nucleotides not matched to a gene: 6. CDR3 nucleotide sequence: TGTGCCAGCAGTGGAGGACTAGGAGCCTACGAGCAGTACTTC. It specifies CASSGGLGAYEQYF.

This clone has just one count. This chain connects TRBV4-1 to TRBJ2-1, with a tentative D call TRBD2 (6 bases). The CDR3 runs 17 residues. CDR1 is MGHRA and CDR2 is YSYEKL in the germline V gene. V was shortened by 0 bases and J by 3 bases, with 15 bases between the two germline ends. The CDR3 bases are TGCGCCAGCAGCCAAGATGGAGGGGTCGACTTCTACAATGAGCAGTTCTTC. Protein sequence: CASSQDGGVDFYNEQFF.

V gene TRBV6-6 combines with J gene TRBJ2-7; the match to TRBD1 covers 8 bases. Per germline, CDR1 MNHNY and CDR2 SVGAGI (reference sequence). V was clipped by 6 bases and J by 0 bases; unmatched bases: 7. CDR3 length: 15 amino acids. CDR3: CASSDRGRDSYEQYF. Here the CDR3 DNA reads TGTGCCAGCAGCGACAGGGGACGGGACTCCTACGAGCAGTACTTC.

Judged by abundance, this clone is medium-sized. The CDR3 protein is CASSLRDGSHNEQFF. CDR3 nucleotides: TGTGCCAGCAGCTTAAGAGACGGGTCCCACAATGAGCAGTTCTTC. This chain connects TRBV7-3 to TRBJ2-1; D is unresolved. CDR1 SGHTA and CDR2 FQGTGA come from the germline V gene. The CDR3 totals 15 residues. Trimming shortened V by 1 base and J by 5 bases, and 12 bases separated the two germline ends. Looking up the rest from reference TRBV7-3 and TRBJ2-1 gives the full variable domain: GAGVSQTPSNKVTEKGKYVELRCDPISGHTALYWYRQSLGQGPEFLIYFQGTGAADDSGLPNDRFFAVRPEGSVSTLKIQRTERGDSAVYLCASSLRDGSHNEQFFGPGTRLTVL.

This clone is a singleton in its sample. The chain has TRBV6-5 and TRBJ2-1; weak D call: TRBD1 (6 bases). CDR1 is MNHEY, CDR2 SVGAGI, per germline. CDR3 length: 16 amino acids. The V gene lost 0 bases and the J gene lost 5 bases, with 14 bases spanning the gap. This CDR3 reads CASSYSGGALDNEQFF. The CDR3 nucleotides read TGTGCCAGCAGTTACTCTGGGGGCGCATTAGACAATGAGCAGTTCTTC.

V and J are TRBV4-3 and TRBJ2-1; D is undetermined. V was trimmed by 6 bases and J by 0 bases, leaving 12 bases between them. The germline gives CDR1 LGHNA, CDR2 YSLEER. The CDR3 contains 15 residues. The CDR3 is CASRLTVSSYNEQFF. The CDR3 region has the DNA TGCGCCAGCAGACTCACAGTAAGCTCCTACAATGAGCAGTTCTTC.

This clone has only a few counts. The V and J genes are TRBV19 and TRBJ2-7, with 9 bases lining up with TRBD1. Germline-derived CDR1 and CDR2 are LNHDA and SQIVND (reference sequence). CDR3 size: 14 residues. With 6 bases clipped from V and 3 bases from J, the junction kept 6 bases outside the gene matches. As DNA, the CDR3 is TGTGCCAGTAGCTCCGGGACAGGGATCTACGAGCAGTACTTC. Translating it yields CASSSGTGIYEQYF.

This chain joins TRBV4-1 and TRBJ2-3; 7 bases line up with TRBD2. The length of the CDR3 is 17 residues. The V segment lost 1 base and the J segment 0 bases; nucleotides outside the gene matches: 7. Germline V gives CDR1 MGHRA, CDR2 YSYEKL. The CDR3 protein is CASSQVFLAVSTDTQYF. Here the CDR3 DNA reads TGCGCCAGCAGCCAAGTCTTTCTAGCGGTGAGCACAGATACGCAGTATTTT.